Following are 14 T cell receptor beta chains from one sample sequenced in a study of OX40 agonist ivuxolimab in advanced cancers. The data were produced by immunoSEQ multiplex PCR, yet TCRdb's version contains in-frame clones alone and is incomplete. This sample has under 75,000 clones, with about 91% found just once. The source material was CD4+ or CD8+ T cells sorted from blood, sampled in a trial of the OX40 agonist ivuxolimab. These receptors all stem from an adult with an advanced solid tumor such as melanoma, head and neck, liver or kidney cancer.

The rearrangement links TRBV19 to TRBJ2-1, with 7 nucleotides matching TRBD2. CDR1 and CDR2 (germline): LNHDA, SQIVND (reference sequence). V dropped 7 bases and J dropped 3; count of bases not matched to a gene: 9. The CDR3 is 15 residues long. CDR3 sequence: CASTDSASGYNEQFF. DNA of the CDR3: TGTGCCAGTACTGATTCGGCTAGCGGCTACAATGAGCAGTTCTTC.

This clone was observed a single time. This rearrangement joins TRBV11-2 to TRBJ1-2, with D perhaps TRBD1 (5 bases). V lost 4 bases and J lost 7, with 16 bases in between. Per the germline V gene, CDR1 is SGHAT and CDR2 is FQNNGV. The CDR3 totals 14 residues. Here the CDR3 reads CASSSPGTGLGYTF. For the CDR3, the DNA is TGTGCCAGCAGCTCGCCCGGGACCGGGCTTGGCTACACCTTC.

The rearrangement links TRBV28 to TRBJ1-1, with 9 bases matching TRBD1. This CDR3 region has 16 residues. The germline gives CDR1 MDHEN, CDR2 SYDVKM. V trimming: 2 bases; J trimming: 5 bases; junction bases outside the gene matches: 9. In DNA form, the CDR3 reads TGTGCCAGCAGTTTAGTCCACAGGGGGCTGGGTACTGAAGCTTTCTTT. Protein product: CASSLVHRGLGTEAFF.

The CDR3 sequence is CASSQDRVYGYTF. CDR3 nucleotides: TGCGCCAGCAGCCAGGACAGGGTCTATGGCTACACCTTC. This chain links TRBV4-3 with TRBJ1-2; 8 bases match TRBD1. Germline lookup yields CDR1 LGHNA and CDR2 YSLEER. The J segment lost 4 bases and the V segment lost 3 bases, leaving 1 base of the junction unmatched. CDR3 size: 13 residues.

Remarks on this clone: The junction differs from germline at one of its ends, possibly a read error. The chain carries TRBV7-9 and TRBJ2-3; 8 bases align to TRBD2. The CDR3 is 13 residues long. CDR1 is SEHNR and CDR2 is FQNEAQ in the germline V gene (reference sequence). The CDR3 here is CASTLAGSDTQYF. The CDR3 nucleotides are TGTGCCAGCACCTTAGCGGGATCAGATACGCAGTATTTT.

CDR3 bases: TGTGCCAGCTCAACCGAGGGGAATAGCAATCAGCCCCAGCATTTT. This sequence encodes CASSTEGNSNQPQHF. V is TRBV18 and J is TRBJ1-5; tentatively, D is TRBD1 (5 bases). The V gene's germline CDR1 is KGHSH and CDR2 LQKENI. This CDR3 region has 15 residues. V shed 5 bases and J shed 0 bases, with 11 bases lying between them.

This chain links TRBV5-4 with TRBJ1-1; D is possibly TRBD1 (5 bases). The ends were cut back, 3 bases at V and 1 base at J, with 13 bases in the middle. This CDR3 is 15 amino acids long. Looked up from germline, CDR1 is SGHNT and CDR2 is YYREEE (reference sequence). The CDR3 DNA reads TGTGCCAGCAGCTACCCCGGGACGGCGAACACTGAAGCTTTCTTT. The encoded protein is CASSYPGTANTEAFF.

The chain employs TRBV28 and TRBJ2-7; 9 positions match TRBD2. Germline V CDR1 and CDR2: MDHEN, SYDVKM. Trimming cost V 2 bases and J 1 base; bases outside gene matches: 3. CDR3 length equals 15 residues. CDR3 in amino acids: CASSLQREVSYEQYF. CDR3 DNA sequence: TGTGCCAGCAGTTTACAGCGGGAGGTATCCTACGAGCAGTACTTC.

The chain has TRBV19 and TRBJ2-7; the D gene is possibly TRBD1 (6 bases). The germline gives CDR1 LNHDA, CDR2 SQIVND (reference sequence). This CDR3 has 14 residues. The V end was cut by 9 bases, the J end by 2 bases, with 17 bases between. In DNA form, the CDR3 reads TGTGCCAGCTCTCTCAAGGCAGGGGCCTACGAGCAGTACTTC. Its translation: CASSLKAGAYEQYF.

The sample holds one count of this clone. The chain uses TRBV11-2 and TRBJ1-2; no definite D call. The V gene lost 1 base and the J gene lost 5 bases, with 11 bases spanning the gap. Germline V gene sequence: CDR1 SGHAT, CDR2 FQNNGV. The CDR3 is made up of 14 amino acids. In nucleotides, the CDR3 is TGTGCCAGCAGCTTAGGCGGCGGCTTTTATGGCTACACCTTC. Translation gives CASSLGGGFYGYTF.

The chain recombines TRBV5-6 with TRBJ1-5; maybe TRBD1 (5 bases). V was shortened by 3 bases and J by 2 bases, with 9 bases between the two germline ends. The CDR3 extends over 14 amino acids. CDR1 is SGHDT, CDR2 YYEEEE, per germline. The CDR3 sequence: CASSYQGGNQPQHF. CDR3 coding DNA: TGTGCCAGCAGCTACCAGGGTGGCAATCAGCCCCAGCATTTT. The full variable domain, completed using reference TRBV5-6 and TRBJ1-5, is DAGVTQSPTHLIKTRGQQVTLRCSPKSGHDTVSWYQQALGQGPQFIFQYYEEEERQRGNFPDRFSGHQFPNYSSELNVNALLLGDSALYLCASSYQGGNQPQHFGDGTRLSIL.

This chain connects TRBV5-1 to TRBJ1-5, with 8 positions matching TRBD1. The CDR3 sequence is 13 residues long. The germline V gene encodes CDR1 SGHRS and CDR2 YFSETQ. Trimming at V came to 4 bases and at J to 6 bases, leaving 3 bases not matched to a gene. Here the CDR3 DNA reads TGCGCCAGCAGCGGGACAGGCGGTCAGCCCCAGCATTTT. It specifies CASSGTGGQPQHF.

The V and J genes are TRBV12-5 and TRBJ2-7; D possibly corresponds to TRBD2 (6 bases). The germline V gene has CDR1 LGHNT and CDR2 FRNRAP. V lost 1 base, J lost 4 bases, and 14 bases lay in between. The CDR3 sequence is 15 residues long. CDR3 residues: CASGLDASELYEQYF. CDR3 DNA sequence: TGTGCTAGTGGTTTGGACGCTAGCGAGTTATACGAGCAGTACTTC. Full variable domain (remainder filled in from reference TRBV12-5 and TRBJ2-7): DARVTQTPRHKVTEMGQEVTMRCQPILGHNTVFWYRQTMMQGLELLAYFRNRAPLDDSGMPKDRFSAEMPDATLATLKIQPSEPRDSAVYFCASGLDASELYEQYFGPGTRLTVT.

V usage is TRBV7-2 and J usage is TRBJ2-7; tentative D call: TRBD1 (5 bases). Germline values: CDR1 SGHTA, CDR2 FQGNSA. Trimming took off 5 bases at V and 2 bases at J, with 10 bases between the two ends. The CDR3 totals 13 residues. For the CDR3, the DNA is TGTGCCAGCAGCCCAGGGCCGGCCTACGAGCAGTACTTC. Residues: CASSPGPAYEQYF.